These 31 T cell receptor beta chains share one sample of origin, sequenced in a study of OX40 agonist ivuxolimab in advanced cancers. TCRdb's copy holds only in-frame clones and misses some; the assay was immunoSEQ multiplex PCR. The sample consists of tens of thousands of clones, 80% to 90% of them appearing once. Here the sequenced sample was CD4+ or CD8+ T cells sorted from blood, taken in a trial of the OX40 agonist ivuxolimab. Every receptor here comes from an adult with an advanced solid tumor such as melanoma, head and neck, liver or kidney cancer.

Written as DNA, the CDR3 is TGCGCCAGCAGCCTTAGCGGGGTCTCCTACAATGAGCAGTTCTTC. This gives the protein CASSLSGVSYNEQFF. The genes are TRBV5-1 and TRBJ2-1; TRBD2 aligns across 8 bases. Germline V lookup: CDR1 SGHRS, CDR2 YFSETQ. The CDR3 is made up of 15 amino acids. V lost 4 bases to trimming and J lost 0 bases; unmatched junction nucleotides: 3.

The DNA for the CDR3 is TGTGCCAGCAGCTCCGGCCCCGGACAGGGAAGAGAGACCCAGTACTTC. This translates into CASSSGPGQGRETQYF. The chain recombines TRBV7-3 with TRBJ2-5; 8 bases map to TRBD1. This CDR3 spans 16 amino acids. Looked up from germline, CDR1 is SGHTA and CDR2 is FQGTGA. Trimming removed 4 bases from V and 4 bases from J; junction bases left unmatched: 11.

The gene calls are TRBV30 and TRBJ2-3; D not resolved. Germline values: CDR1 GTSNPN, CDR2 SVGIG (reference sequence). This CDR3 is built from 13 residues. Trimming left V 0 bases short and J 2 bases short, with 6 bases between. The CDR3 is CAWSVVYTDTQYF. DNA of the CDR3: TGTGCCTGGAGTGTCGTCTACACAGATACGCAGTATTTT. The full variable domain, completed using reference TRBV30 and TRBJ2-3, is SQTIHQWPATLVQPVGSPLSLECTVEGTSNPNLYWYRQAAGRGLQLLFYSVGIGQISSEVPQNLSASRPQDRQFILSSKKLLLSDSGFYLCAWSVVYTDTQYFGPGTRLTVL.

The rearrangement uses TRBV6-6 and TRBJ2-1; tentatively, D is TRBD2 (5 bases). The CDR3 totals 13 residues. CDR1 and CDR2 (germline): MNHNY, SVGAGI (reference sequence). V was trimmed by 5 bases and J by 4 bases, leaving 9 bases between them. The CDR3 region has the DNA TGTGCCAGCAGTCTGACGGGATACAATGAGCAGTTCTTC. Residues: CASSLTGYNEQFF.

This clone was counted a single time. The chain uses TRBV7-9 and TRBJ2-7; maybe TRBD1 (5 bases). The V end was cut by 2 bases, the J end by 4 bases, with 6 bases between. The CDR3 length is 12 residues. Per germline, CDR1 SEHNR and CDR2 FQNEAQ (reference sequence). CDR3 DNA sequence: TGTGCCAGCAGCTTACAGGGATACGAGCAGTACTTC. Residues: CASSLQGYEQYF.

The gene calls are TRBV28 and TRBJ2-7; 8 bases match TRBD2. Germline loops: CDR1 MDHEN, CDR2 SYDVKM. J lost 1 base, V lost 1 base, and 3 bases had no gene match. The CDR3 has 15 residues. Here the CDR3 DNA reads TGTGCCAGCAGTTTATCGGCTAGCGGGTCCTACGAGCAGTACTTC. Translating it yields CASSLSASGSYEQYF.

The V and J genes are TRBV5-1 and TRBJ2-1; a weak D match, TRBD1 (5 bases). The ends were cut back, 7 bases at V and 0 bases at J, with 14 bases in the middle. The CDR3 consists of 15 residues. CDR1 and CDR2 from the germline V gene are SGHRS and YFSETQ. CDR3 in DNA: TGCGCCAGCTTCAACAGGCAGAGCTCCTACAATGAGCAGTTCTTC. As protein: CASFNRQSSYNEQFF.

The chain combines TRBV7-2 with TRBJ2-4, with 12 bases identical to TRBD1. Germline V lookup: CDR1 SGHTA, CDR2 FQGNSA. J gave up 5 bases and V 0 bases, and 5 bases lay outside the gene matches. This CDR3 is 17 amino acids long. CDR3: CASSLAWGQGAENIQYF. CDR3 sequence (DNA): TGTGCCAGCAGCTTAGCTTGGGGACAGGGGGCGGAAAACATTCAGTACTTC.

The chain joins TRBV28 to TRBJ2-1; D gene unclear. Per the germline V gene, CDR1 is MDHEN and CDR2 is SYDVKM. This CDR3 region has 15 residues. Trimming took 8 bases from V and 6 from J, leaving 20 bases between them. CDR3 amino acids: CASHGGQPQLNEQFF. The CDR3 nucleotides are TGTGCCAGCCACGGCGGCCAGCCTCAACTCAATGAGCAGTTCTTC.

The V call is TRBV11-2, the J call TRBJ2-5; the D gene is possibly TRBD1 (5 bases). The CDR3 has 16 residues. Per germline, CDR1 SGHAT and CDR2 FQNNGV. V lost 3 bases and J 1 base, leaving 15 bases between the germline ends. This chain's CDR3 is CASSFSGARSQETQYF. The CDR3 DNA reads as TGTGCCAGCAGCTTCAGTGGGGCGCGGTCCCAAGAGACCCAGTACTTC.

In this sample, this clone turned up once. The chain uses TRBV2 and TRBJ2-5, with 8 bases aligning to TRBD1. V gave up 3 bases and J gave up 6 bases; unmatched junction bases: 6. Germline-derived CDR1 and CDR2 are SNHLY and FYNNEI. This CDR3 spans 14 amino acids. DNA for the CDR3: TGTGCCAGCAGTGAGAGGACAGGGAGGCAGACCCAGTACTTC. Translation gives CASSERTGRQTQYF.

The chain links TRBV7-8 to TRBJ2-3; TRBD1 might be the D (6 bases). Germline-derived CDR1 and CDR2 are SGHVS and FQNEAQ. The CDR3 spans 15 residues. With 3 bases removed from V and 6 bases from J, the gap between germline ends came to 16 bases. Written as DNA, the CDR3 is TGTGCCAGCAGCTTTGGGACAACCGAGCGCGATACGCAGTATTTT. It is translated as CASSFGTTERDTQYF.

The CDR3 DNA sequence: TGTGCCAGCTCACCGGAACAGGGTGGGGGTATTGGCTACACCTTC. Protein product: CASSPEQGGGIGYTF. The chain links TRBV18 to TRBJ1-2; D possibly corresponds to TRBD1 (6 bases). Germline V CDR1 and CDR2: KGHSH, LQKENI. This CDR3 is 15 amino acids long. The germline V and J ends were trimmed by 3 bases and 7 bases, with 18 bases remaining between them.

J is TRBJ2-2 and V is TRBV7-2; no firm D call. This CDR3 is built from 17 residues. Germline V gives CDR1 SGHTA, CDR2 FQGNSA. Trimming removed 2 bases at V and 3 bases at J, with 16 bases between. CDR3 DNA sequence: TGTGCCAGCAGCTTAACGCCCGCGACAATTTACACCGGGGAGCTGTTTTTT. Residues: CASSLTPATIYTGELFF.

The chain links TRBV4-1 to TRBJ2-5, with D hard to call. V was pared by 1 base and J by 5 bases, with 14 bases between. This CDR3 is built from 15 residues. From germline, CDR1 is MGHRA and CDR2 YSYEKL. The CDR3 bases are TGCGCCAGCAGCCAAGGTCAGACGGAAGGGGAGACCCAGTACTTC. This codes for CASSQGQTEGETQYF.

The genes are TRBV28 and TRBJ2-5, with 9 bases that match TRBD2. Germline loops: CDR1 MDHEN, CDR2 SYDVKM. This CDR3 comprises 15 residues. V shed 2 bases, J shed 2 bases, and the junction held 3 bases outside the gene matches. This CDR3 is CASSLAGGRQETQYF. For the CDR3, the DNA is TGTGCCAGCAGTTTAGCGGGGGGGCGGCAAGAGACCCAGTACTTC. The entire variable domain, with the rest obtained from reference TRBV28 and TRBJ2-5, is as follows: DVKVTQSSRYLVKRTGEKVFLECVQDMDHENMFWYRQDPGLGLRLIYFSYDVKMKEKGDIPEGYSVSREKKERFSLILESASTNQTSMYLCASSLAGGRQETQYFGPGTRLLVL.

The rearrangement uses TRBV7-6 and TRBJ2-6; D might be TRBD1 (6 bases). This CDR3 contains 16 residues. The germline V gene encodes CDR1 SGHVS and CDR2 FNYEAQ. V lost 5 bases, J lost 0 bases, and 11 bases lay in between. The CDR3 bases are TGTGCCAGCAGCCCGTGGACAGTCTCTGGGGCCAACGTCCTGACTTTC. This translates into CASSPWTVSGANVLTF.

The genes are TRBV4-3 and TRBJ2-3; no reliable D call. V lost 3 bases to trimming and J lost 5 bases, with 9 bases between them. The length of the CDR3 is 13 residues. Germline assignment: CDR1 LGHNA and CDR2 YSLEER. CDR3 coding DNA: TGCGCCAGCAGCCATACCCCGGAAGATACGCAGTATTTT. Its translation: CASSHTPEDTQYF.

J is TRBJ1-6 and V is TRBV18, with a possible D match to TRBD1 (6 bases). V lost 5 bases and J 7 bases, leaving 18 bases between the germline ends. Looked up from germline, CDR1 is KGHSH and CDR2 is LQKENI. The length of the CDR3 is 16 residues. In DNA, the CDR3 is TGTGCCAGCTCAGGAAATACCAGGGGAACCAATTCACCCCTCCACTTT. Its protein product is CASSGNTRGTNSPLHF.

The chain carries TRBV2 and TRBJ1-1, with D perhaps TRBD1 (5 bases). Looked up from germline, CDR1 is SNHLY and CDR2 is FYNNEI. The CDR3 is 12 residues long. Trimming removed 4 bases from V and 4 bases from J, with 7 bases in between. Written as DNA, the CDR3 is TGTGCCAGCAGTGGGGGGGGCACTGAAGCTTTCTTT. This translates into CASSGGGTEAFF.

The V and J genes are TRBV6-6 and TRBJ2-5; D gene unclear. V was shortened by 4 bases and J by 0 bases, with 6 bases between the two germline ends. The CDR3 runs to 13 residues. Germline CDR1 is MNHNY and CDR2 is SVGAGI (reference sequence). CDR3 loop: CASSFGDQETQYF. As DNA, the CDR3 is TGTGCCAGCAGTTTTGGGGACCAAGAGACCCAGTACTTC.

This rearrangement joins TRBV7-8 to TRBJ2-1, with D uncertain. There are 15 residues in the CDR3. Germline-derived CDR1 and CDR2 are SGHVS and FQNEAQ. Trimming cost V 1 base and J 1 base, with 8 bases left between them. The CDR3 reads CASSLGAGSYNEQFF. The CDR3 nucleotides read TGTGCCAGCAGCTTAGGTGCCGGGTCCTACAATGAGCAGTTCTTC.

V is TRBV2 and J is TRBJ1-2; D call uncertain. CDR1 and CDR2 from the germline V gene are SNHLY and FYNNEI. V was clipped by 8 bases and J by 0 bases, with 19 bases between them. This CDR3 region has 16 residues. The CDR3, as DNA: TGTGCCAGCGTAACCACAGATACGTCTACTAACTATGGCTACACCTTC. This sequence encodes CASVTTDTSTNYGYTF.

This clone was observed once. The genes are TRBV7-8 and TRBJ2-3, with TRBD1 matching over 8 bases. The CDR3 length is 17 residues. With 3 bases clipped from V and 0 bases from J, the junction kept 8 bases outside the gene matches. Germline values: CDR1 SGHVS, CDR2 FQNEAQ. CDR3 in DNA: TGTGCCAGCAGCTTGGACGGGACAGGCCCTAGCACAGATACGCAGTATTTT. Its protein product is CASSLDGTGPSTDTQYF.

This chain links TRBV6-5 with TRBJ2-3; 7 nucleotides line up with TRBD1. The J segment lost 2 bases and the V segment lost 2 bases, leaving 4 bases of the junction unmatched. CDR1 and CDR2 (germline): MNHEY, SVGAGI. The CDR3 has 15 amino acids. The CDR3 DNA sequence: TGTGCCAGCAGTTACGGGACAGCTATCACAGATACGCAGTATTTT. This sequence encodes CASSYGTAITDTQYF.

The J gene is TRBJ2-1, the V gene TRBV30; no firm D call. This CDR3 spans 15 amino acids. CDR1 and CDR2 from the germline V gene are GTSNPN and SVGIG (reference sequence). The V end lost 1 base, the J end lost 0 bases, and 10 bases lay between the germline ends. In nucleotides, the CDR3 is TGTGCCTGGAGTGAGGCCCCGAGCTCCTACAATGAGCAGTTCTTC. Its translation: CAWSEAPSSYNEQFF.

The chain employs TRBV28 and TRBJ2-5, with D possibly matching TRBD1 (6 bases). CDR3 length equals 14 residues. V lost 3 bases to trimming and J lost 4 bases, with 12 bases between them. Germline values: CDR1 MDHEN, CDR2 SYDVKM. The CDR3 nucleotides are TGTGCCAGCAGTTTCTCACAGGGAGTAGAGACCCAGTACTTC. This translates into CASSFSQGVETQYF.

This clone was observed a single time. The V and J genes are TRBV28 and TRBJ1-4; D unresolved. CDR1 MDHEN and CDR2 SYDVKM come from the germline V gene. V was shortened by 4 bases and J by 7 bases, with 10 bases between the two germline ends. The CDR3 is 13 residues long. CDR3 coding DNA: TGTGCCAGCAGTTCGACCCTTTTTGAAAAACTGTTTTTT. Translating gives CASSSTLFEKLFF.

V is TRBV2 and J is TRBJ2-2, with 7 bases lining up with TRBD1. CDR3 length: 17 amino acids. Germline loops: CDR1 SNHLY, CDR2 FYNNEI. The ends lost 3 bases at V and 6 bases at J; junction bases unmatched: 13. The CDR3 bases are TGTGCCAGCAGTGAGGAACAGGGGCCCTTTGGGGCCGGGGAGCTGTTTTTT. Amino acid sequence: CASSEEQGPFGAGELFF.

The V and J genes are TRBV28 and TRBJ2-7; D not resolved. Germline V gene data show CDR1 as MDHEN and CDR2 as SYDVKM. V was cut by 3 bases and J by 4 bases, with 4 bases left in between. The CDR3 consists of 11 residues. Written as DNA, the CDR3 is TGTGCCAGCAGTTTTAAGTACGAGCAGTACTTC. Protein product: CASSFKYEQYF. Full variable domain (outside the CDR3, taken from reference TRBV28 and TRBJ2-7): DVKVTQSSRYLVKRTGEKVFLECVQDMDHENMFWYRQDPGLGLRLIYFSYDVKMKEKGDIPEGYSVSREKKERFSLILESASTNQTSMYLCASSFKYEQYFGPGTRLTVT.

The chain links TRBV25-1 to TRBJ2-5; a possible D gene is TRBD1 (6 bases). Trimming shortened V by 3 bases and J by 2 bases, and 16 bases separated the two germline ends. CDR3 length equals 16 residues. From germline, CDR1 is MGHDK and CDR2 SYGVNS. CDR3 nucleotide sequence: TGTGCCAGCAGTGACCCCAGGGAAGGGGGACAAGAGACCCAGTACTTC. Its protein is CASSDPREGGQETQYF.